Below are 20 T cell receptor beta chains sequenced from a single sample in a study of early T cells in non-severe SARS-CoV-2 infection. TCRdb itself ran the 5' RACE reads through MiXCR, one entry per CDR3 protein. The repertoire consists of 30,000 to 35,000 distinct CDR3 sequences, with around 7% occurring once and the leading ten covering about 13%. Material: whole blood, obtained at baseline. The origin of the receptors is an adult who was a healthcare worker with PCR-confirmed SARS-CoV-2 infection or an uninfected control (not recorded which).

V usage is TRBV24-1 and J usage is TRBJ2-3, with 8 nucleotides matching TRBD2. Trimming removed 4 bases from V and 0 bases from J; junction bases left unmatched: 8. CDR1 and CDR2 from the germline V gene are KGHDR and SFDVKD. The CDR3 runs to 17 residues. The CDR3: CATSEPTLAGSTDTQYF. The DNA of the CDR3 is TGTGCCACCAGTGAACCGACGTTAGCGGGAAGCACAGATACGCAGTATTTT.

This clonotype was counted ten times or more. The rearrangement links TRBV7-8 to TRBJ1-6; no firm D call. The CDR3 contains 14 residues. Per germline, CDR1 SGHVS and CDR2 FQNEAQ. Trimming removed 5 bases from V and 8 bases from J, with 13 bases in between. CDR3 in amino acids: CASSLNARDSPLHF. The CDR3 DNA is TGTGCCAGCAGCCTTAACGCCCGGGATTCACCCCTCCACTTT.

This clonotype was detected a few times. The gene calls are TRBV6-1 and TRBJ2-5; no definite D call. V shed 2 bases and J shed 2 bases, with 6 bases lying between them. CDR1 and CDR2 (germline): MNHNS, SASEGT. The CDR3 sequence is 13 residues long. CDR3 sequence: CASSELWQETQYF. In nucleotides, the CDR3 is TGTGCCAGCAGTGAATTGTGGCAAGAGACCCAGTACTTC.

This clonotype was picked up many times. The rearrangement joins TRBV18 to TRBJ2-3; no firm D call. Germline lookup yields CDR1 KGHSH and CDR2 LQKENI. V was trimmed by 3 bases and J by 6 bases, leaving 4 bases between them. This CDR3 is 11 amino acids long. The CDR3 DNA follows: TGTGCCAGCTCACCGTCGGATACGCAGTATTTT. Protein: CASSPSDTQYF.

This clonotype was found many times. J is TRBJ2-5 and V is TRBV11-2; 15 bases are shared with TRBD2. Trimming at V came to 4 bases and at J to 3 bases, leaving 0 bases not matched to a gene. The CDR3 runs to 15 residues. Germline CDR1 SGHAT, CDR2 FQNNGV. Here the CDR3 reads CASSWTSGREETQYF. The CDR3, as DNA: TGTGCCAGCAGCTGGACTAGCGGGAGGGAAGAGACCCAGTACTTC.

The chain uses TRBV4-3 and TRBJ1-1; D unclear. Germline-derived CDR1 and CDR2 are LGHNA and YSLEER. The CDR3 spans 14 residues. Trimming removed 0 bases from V and 7 bases from J, with 12 bases in between. The chain's CDR3 is CASSQEVFGYEAFF. Written as DNA, the CDR3 is TGCGCCAGCAGCCAAGAAGTATTCGGATATGAAGCTTTCTTT.

This clonotype came up a few times. This chain joins TRBV18 and TRBJ2-3, with D perhaps TRBD1 or TRBD2 (5 bases each). Germline lookup yields CDR1 KGHSH and CDR2 LQKENI. Trimming pared 3 bases from V and 3 bases from J, leaving 10 bases between. CDR3 length equals 14 residues. This CDR3 is CASSPGGVTDTQYF. CDR3 sequence (DNA): TGTGCCAGCTCACCTGGGGGAGTGACAGATACGCAGTATTTT.

The rearrangement joins TRBV4-2 to TRBJ2-2, with TRBD1 as a possible D gene (7 bases). V was clipped by 0 bases and J by 6 bases, with 14 bases between them. The CDR3 has 16 residues. CDR1 and CDR2 from the germline V gene are LGHNA and YNFKEQ. The CDR3 DNA sequence: TGTGCCAGCAGCCAAGAGGGGAGGACAGGTCCCGGGGAGCTGTTTTTT. This gives the protein CASSQEGRTGPGELFF.

This clonotype has a count of ten or more. The rearrangement uses TRBV5-5 and TRBJ1-5; D might be TRBD1 (6 bases). This CDR3 is built from 19 residues. Germline-derived CDR1 and CDR2 are SGHKS and YYEKEE (reference sequence). Trimming left V 5 bases short and J 1 base short, with 25 bases between. For the CDR3, the DNA is TGTGCCAGCAGTCGCTGGCCCGAAAACAGGGACGGGAGCAATCAGCCCCAGCATTTT. This encodes CASSRWPENRDGSNQPQHF.

In its sample, this clonotype is medium-sized. The chain joins TRBV7-8 to TRBJ2-1; D gene uncertain. This CDR3 is built from 18 residues. Between the trimmed V and J ends, which lost 0 bases and 9 bases, there was a span of 24 bases. Germline V gene sequence: CDR1 SGHVS, CDR2 FQNEAQ. The CDR3 region has the DNA TGTGCCAGCAGCTTAGCCCGGGCTGGTGGTTATGTATTGGGTGAGCAGTTCTTC. This codes for CASSLARAGGYVLGEQFF.

This clonotype was seen at least ten times. This chain links TRBV10-3 with TRBJ1-6; D might be TRBD1 (6 bases). Trimming took off 6 bases at V and 1 base at J, with 13 bases between the two ends. The germline V gene has CDR1 ENHRY and CDR2 SYGVKD. This CDR3 spans 16 amino acids. Written as DNA, the CDR3 is TGTGCCATCAGCGAACAGGGTGTATCCTATAATTCACCCCTCCACTTT. Its translation is CAISEQGVSYNSPLHF.

V is TRBV7-9 and J is TRBJ2-6; weak D call: TRBD1 (5 bases). V shed 5 bases and J shed 0 bases, with 14 bases lying between them. This CDR3 contains 17 residues. CDR1 is SEHNR, CDR2 FQNEAQ, per germline (reference sequence). CDR3 sequence reads: CASSPGRGVSGANVLTF. CDR3 bases: TGTGCCAGCAGCCCTGGTAGGGGTGTCTCTGGGGCCAACGTCCTGACTTTC.

This chain uses TRBV5-1 with TRBJ1-1, with a weak D call TRBD1 (6 bases). Germline values: CDR1 SGHRS, CDR2 YFSETQ. This CDR3 has 14 residues. V dropped 3 bases and J dropped 4 bases, with 13 bases sitting between them. The CDR3 sequence: CASSSDRTITEAFF. The CDR3 DNA reads as TGCGCCAGCAGCTCCGACAGGACGATCACTGAAGCTTTCTTT.

This chain uses TRBV4-3 with TRBJ1-2; TRBD1 might be the D (6 bases). CDR3 length: 14 residues. Looked up from germline, CDR1 is LGHNA and CDR2 is YSLEER. With 1 base removed from V and 7 bases from J, the gap between germline ends came to 13 bases. This CDR3 reads CASSQVGPGVGYTF. In nucleotides, the CDR3 is TGCGCCAGCAGCCAAGTTGGGCCAGGGGTTGGCTACACCTTC.

J is TRBJ2-1 and V is TRBV24-1; D not certain. Trimming shortened V by 9 bases and J by 3 bases, and 11 bases separated the two germline ends. Germline V gene sequence: CDR1 KGHDR, CDR2 SFDVKD. The CDR3 extends over 13 amino acids. The CDR3 DNA sequence: TGTGCCACCCGCGAGGACGGCTACAATGAGCAGTTCTTC. It codes for CATREDGYNEQFF.

In its sample, this clonotype was seen many times. The chain uses TRBV25-1 and TRBJ1-6; D remains unclear. The CDR3 totals 13 residues. The V gene lost 3 bases and the J gene lost 8 bases, with 8 bases spanning the gap. Germline loops: CDR1 MGHDK, CDR2 SYGVNS. The CDR3: CASSDRGYSPLHF. For the CDR3, the DNA is TGTGCCAGCAGTGATCGGGGTTATTCACCCCTCCACTTT.

The rearrangement links TRBV9 to TRBJ2-2; D is perhaps TRBD2 (6 bases). Germline CDR1 is SGDLS and CDR2 is YYNGEE. The V gene lost 0 bases and the J gene lost 0 bases, with 15 bases spanning the gap. This CDR3 is 18 amino acids long. In nucleotides, the CDR3 is TGTGCCAGCAGCGTAGACCCGCGGGGACGGACGAACACCGGGGAGCTGTTTTTT. This translates into CASSVDPRGRTNTGELFF.

This rearrangement joins TRBV29-1 to TRBJ1-5; perhaps TRBD1 as D (6 bases). The germline V gene encodes CDR1 SQVTM and CDR2 ANQGSEA. The CDR3 runs to 13 residues. Between the trimmed V and J ends, which lost 5 bases and 0 bases, there was a span of 8 bases. Here the CDR3 reads CSVRTDSNQPQHF. In DNA form, the CDR3 reads TGCAGCGTTAGGACAGATAGCAATCAGCCCCAGCATTTT.

The gene calls are TRBV5-4 and TRBJ2-7; 8 bases map to TRBD2. The CDR3 runs to 14 residues. After removal of 10 bases from V and 2 bases from J, the junction contained 11 bases not matched to a gene. CDR1 is SGHNT and CDR2 is YYREEE in the germline V gene (reference sequence). The DNA for the CDR3 is TGTGCCTGTGAGGGCGGCGGGAGGACCTACGAGCAGTACTTC. Translation gives CACEGGGRTYEQYF.

This clonotype has a count of ten or more. The genes are TRBV19 and TRBJ2-1, with D perhaps being TRBD1 or TRBD2 (5 bases each). There are 14 residues in the CDR3. Germline-derived CDR1 and CDR2 are LNHDA and SQIVND (reference sequence). The germline V and J ends were trimmed by 8 bases and 4 bases, with 15 bases remaining between them. CDR3 coding DNA: TGTGCCAGTGGTAATTGGGGGAGATACAATGAGCAGTTCTTC. It codes for CASGNWGRYNEQFF.